The 24 T cell receptor beta chains below come from one sample, sequenced in a study of shared clonotypes between healthy human individuals. The assay was immunoSEQ multiplex PCR, and TCRdb's table has in-frame clones only and misses some. Here the sample spans approximately 2,000,000 clones, about nine tenths being singletons. The material sequenced was naive CD4+ T cells from PBMCs. The subset denotes: CD45RA+ positively selected. These receptors all come from a man younger than 30 in good health. Some clones in this sample may be carry-over from other donors' samples.

The chain couples TRBV7-2 to TRBJ2-7; 8 nucleotides line up with TRBD2. Trimming at V came to 2 bases and at J to 7 bases, leaving 13 bases not matched to a gene. This CDR3 has 16 residues. Germline V gene data show CDR1 as SGHTA and CDR2 as FQGNSA. CDR3 in amino acids: CASSLILAGTTGEQYF. CDR3 bases: TGTGCCAGCAGCTTAATCCTAGCGGGTACAACGGGGGAGCAGTACTTC.

The CDR3 region is CASSERLRENSYNEQFF. The CDR3 DNA reads as TGCGCCAGCAGTGAGAGGTTGCGGGAGAACTCCTACAATGAGCAGTTCTTC. J is TRBJ2-1 and V is TRBV10-1; 7 bases line up with TRBD2. V was pared by 2 bases and J by 0 bases, with 7 bases of the junction left unmatched. In germline, CDR1 is WNHNN, CDR2 SYGVQD (reference sequence). CDR3 size: 17 residues.

J is TRBJ2-7 and V is TRBV27; TRBD2 aligns across 11 bases. The J segment lost 7 bases and the V segment lost 5 bases, leaving 4 bases of the junction unmatched. From germline, CDR1 is MNHEY and CDR2 SMNVEV (reference sequence). The CDR3 has 13 residues. The CDR3 DNA sequence: TGTGCCAGCAGTGTAATAGCGGGAGGGGAGCAGTACTTC. Its protein is CASSVIAGGEQYF.

The chain joins TRBV7-2 to TRBJ2-1, with D perhaps matching TRBD2 (6 bases). The CDR3 totals 16 residues. The germline V and J ends were trimmed by 6 bases and 7 bases, with 22 bases remaining between them. The germline CDR1 and CDR2 sequences are SGHTA and FQGNSA. CDR3 sequence: CASSSRGGTHWNEQFF. The DNA of the CDR3 is TGTGCCAGCAGTTCCCGGGGCGGGACCCACTGGAATGAGCAGTTCTTC.

The CDR3 sequence: CASSKTGGGNTIYF. The CDR3 coding sequence is TGTGCCAGCAGCAAGACAGGGGGTGGAAACACCATATATTTT. This chain uses TRBV21-1 with TRBJ1-3; TRBD1, the D gene given by the table, was not confirmed from the DNA. TRBV21-1 is deemed a pseudogene. The CDR3 sequence is 14 residues long.

The chain has TRBV2 and TRBJ2-3, with 7 bases lining up with TRBD2. J lost 5 bases, V lost 6 bases, and 14 bases had no gene match. This CDR3 has 16 residues. CDR1 is SNHLY, CDR2 FYNNEI, per germline. CDR3 in DNA: TGTGCCAGCAGCGCACTAGCGACAATCCTGATAGATACGCAGTATTTT. Translating gives CASSALATILIDTQYF.

V gene TRBV28 combines with J gene TRBJ1-5; D ambiguous. This CDR3 spans 18 amino acids. Germline lookup yields CDR1 MDHEN and CDR2 SYDVKM. Trimming removed 7 bases from V and 5 bases from J, with 27 bases in between. The CDR3, as DNA: TGTGCCAGCACCTTATATGGGGTTTTCGGGGAGGTCCATCAGCCCCAGCATTTT. Translation: CASTLYGVFGEVHQPQHF. The full variable domain, with the rest looked up from reference TRBV28 and TRBJ1-5, is DVKVTQSSRYLVKRTGEKVFLECVQDMDHENMFWYRQDPGLGLRLIYFSYDVKMKEKGDIPEGYSVSREKKERFSLILESASTNQTSMYLCASTLYGVFGEVHQPQHFGDGTRLSIL.

This clone was observed a single time. The gene calls are TRBV28 and TRBJ1-3, with TRBD1 as a possible D gene (6 bases). CDR3 length: 14 amino acids. V lost 8 bases to trimming and J lost 1 base, with 12 bases between them. Germline V lookup: CDR1 MDHEN, CDR2 SYDVKM. This CDR3 reads CASGSGASGNTIYF. CDR3 sequence (DNA): TGTGCCAGCGGATCAGGGGCGTCTGGAAACACCATATATTTT.

V is TRBV7-8 and J is TRBJ1-1; a weak D match, TRBD1 (5 bases). The germline CDR1 and CDR2 sequences are SGHVS and FQNEAQ. V dropped 1 base and J dropped 6 bases, with 15 bases sitting between them. CDR3 length: 15 amino acids. The CDR3 DNA reads as TGTGCCAGCAGCTTAGAGCGGGGCCCTGGATCTGAAGCTTTCTTT. Its translation is CASSLERGPGSEAFF.

The chain combines TRBV10-2 with TRBJ2-7; D remains ambiguous. From germline, CDR1 is WSHSY and CDR2 SAAADI. This CDR3 region has 16 residues. The V gene lost 4 bases and the J gene lost 0 bases, with 16 bases spanning the gap. CDR3 in amino acids: CASSVNGPFSSYEQYF. In DNA, the CDR3 is TGCGCCAGCAGTGTAAACGGGCCATTTAGCTCCTACGAGCAGTACTTC.

The gene calls are TRBV19 and TRBJ1-1; D perhaps matches TRBD1 (5 bases). V lost 2 bases and J 8 bases, leaving 12 bases between the germline ends. CDR1 is LNHDA and CDR2 is SQIVND in the germline V gene (reference sequence). This CDR3 is 13 amino acids long. Here the CDR3 reads CASSILGRGEAFF. For the CDR3, the DNA is TGTGCCAGTAGTATATTGGGTCGGGGGGAAGCTTTCTTT.

J is TRBJ2-5 and V is TRBV28; 8 bases match TRBD2. From germline, CDR1 is MDHEN and CDR2 SYDVKM. CDR3 length equals 16 residues. The junction had 15 bases not matched to a gene; V was cut back by 6 bases and J by 6 bases. This CDR3 is CASSPGRGWGQKTQYF. In DNA form, the CDR3 reads TGTGCCAGCAGCCCCGGGAGGGGTTGGGGTCAAAAGACCCAGTACTTC.

This clone occurred once. This chain connects TRBV5-4 to TRBJ2-3, with 12 nucleotides matching TRBD2. Germline CDR1 SGHNT, CDR2 YYREEE (reference sequence). Trimming took 3 bases from V and 1 from J; bases not matched to a gene: 3. The length of the CDR3 is 16 residues. The CDR3, as DNA: TGTGCCAGCAGCTCCCGACTAGCGGGAGGCACAGATACGCAGTATTTT. This encodes CASSSRLAGGTDTQYF.

The rearrangement joins TRBV12-5 to TRBJ2-3, with D unclear. The length of the CDR3 is 16 residues. V lost 0 bases, J lost 0 bases, and 10 bases lay in between. From germline, CDR1 is LGHNT and CDR2 FRNRAP. The CDR3 DNA sequence: TGTGCTAGTGGTTTGGTACTGGGAACTAGCACAGATACGCAGTATTTT. It yields the protein CASGLVLGTSTDTQYF.

The chain combines TRBV28 with TRBJ2-1; 11 bases are a match to TRBD1. The junction had 7 bases not matched to a gene; V was cut back by 3 bases and J by 6 bases. The CDR3 length is 16 residues. Germline V gene sequence: CDR1 MDHEN, CDR2 SYDVKM. The CDR3 loop reads CASSFLGTGGLNEQFF. CDR3 bases: TGTGCCAGCAGTTTTTTGGGGACAGGGGGTCTCAATGAGCAGTTCTTC.

This clone was seen a few times. V is TRBV4-1 and J is TRBJ2-2; D gene ambiguous. V gave up 5 bases and J gave up 7 bases, with 8 bases separating them. The CDR3 covers 12 residues. CDR1 is MGHRA, CDR2 YSYEKL, per germline. CDR3 sequence reads: CASSAVVGELFF. The DNA of the CDR3 is TGCGCCAGCAGCGCCGTAGTCGGGGAGCTGTTTTTT.

This sequence joins TRBV6-5 and TRBJ2-7, with D maybe TRBD2 (5 bases). Germline CDR1 MNHEY, CDR2 SVGAGI. CDR3 size: 13 residues. With 7 bases removed from V and 3 bases from J, the gap between germline ends came to 13 bases. The CDR3 region is CASKSAANYEQYF. The CDR3 DNA sequence: TGTGCCAGCAAGTCAGCGGCCAACTACGAGCAGTACTTC.

The V and J genes are TRBV7-8 and TRBJ2-7; the D call may be TRBD1 or TRBD2 (5 bases each). Germline V gene data show CDR1 as SGHVS and CDR2 as FQNEAQ. The CDR3 sequence is 15 residues long. V was cut by 6 bases and J by 2 bases, with 17 bases left in between. The CDR3 nucleotides are TGTGCCAGCAGATCACTGGGGACGGGTCCCTACGAGCAGTACTTC. Encoded protein: CASRSLGTGPYEQYF.

About this clone: Within the sample, other DNA sequences also encode this same CDR3. V usage is TRBV5-6 and J usage is TRBJ1-2, with unresolved D. V lost 0 bases and J 5 bases, leaving 2 bases between the germline ends. There are 11 residues in the CDR3. In germline, CDR1 is SGHDT, CDR2 YYEEEE. For the CDR3, the DNA is TGTGCCAGCAGCTTGGGATATGGCTACACCTTC. Residues: CASSLGYGYTF.

The chain employs TRBV2 and TRBJ2-3; D is undetermined. The CDR3 is 14 residues long. The V gene lost 5 bases and the J gene lost 2 bases, with 11 bases spanning the gap. CDR1 and CDR2 from the germline V gene are SNHLY and FYNNEI. The CDR3 region is CASSRVLSTDTQYF. CDR3 sequence (DNA): TGTGCCAGCAGTCGGGTGCTATCCACAGATACGCAGTATTTT.

J is TRBJ1-2 and V is TRBV4-3, with D unclear. V gave up 0 bases and J gave up 1 base, with 18 bases separating them. Germline-derived CDR1 and CDR2 are LGHNA and YSLEER. The CDR3 has 18 amino acids. The CDR3 DNA is TGCGCCAGCAGCCAAGATAGATCCTTGGCAAGGGTTAACTATGGCTACACCTTC. This encodes CASSQDRSLARVNYGYTF.

About this clone: Sequence at one end of the junction differs from germline and may be a read error. This rearrangement joins TRBV5-6 to TRBJ1-4, with a tentative D call TRBD1 (5 bases). The CDR3 length is 14 residues. Germline V lookup: CDR1 SGHDT, CDR2 YYEEEE. CDR3 loop: CASSLVGGTETLLF. As DNA, the CDR3 is TGTGCCAGCAGCTTGGTGGGGGGGACTGAAACCCTGCTTTTT.

The rearrangement links TRBV2 to TRBJ2-3; the match to TRBD2 covers 15 bases. The CDR3 runs to 14 residues. Germline V gives CDR1 SNHLY, CDR2 FYNNEI. V shed 5 bases and J 9 bases; nucleotides not matched to a gene: 3. CDR3: CASSRTSGRDTQYF. As DNA, the CDR3 is TGTGCCAGCAGTCGGACTAGCGGGAGGGACACGCAGTATTTT.

The chain has TRBV28 and TRBJ2-5; 7 positions match TRBD1. Trimming at V came to 5 bases and at J to 4 bases, leaving 4 bases not matched to a gene. This CDR3 contains 13 residues. Germline V CDR1 and CDR2: MDHEN, SYDVKM. The CDR3 nucleotides are TGTGCCAGCAGTGACAGGGTCTCAGAGACCCAGTACTTC. Its protein is CASSDRVSETQYF. The variable domain in full, with the rest retrieved from reference TRBV28 and TRBJ2-5, is DVKVTQSSRYLVKRTGEKVFLECVQDMDHENMFWYRQDPGLGLRLIYFSYDVKMKEKGDIPEGYSVSREKKERFSLILESASTNQTSMYLCASSDRVSETQYFGPGTRLLVL.